This TCR beta chain was observed in a study of cytomegalovirus exposure and HLA in healthy donors. The PCR used 60 Vbeta and 13 Jbeta primers. The repertoire was sequenced with immunoSEQ multiplex PCR; TCRdb's copy has only in-frame clones and lacks some. The sample includes around 130,000 clones, around 80% of them seen just once. Study-level points and caveats: In vitro confirmation showed three CMV-associated chains to be CMV antigen specific. A later analysis linked a missense variant in DCLRE1C to the trimming of TCR beta V and J genes.

Details on this clone: Its specificity is not known.

V trimming: 2 bases; J trimming: 1 base; junction bases outside the gene matches: 9. CDR3 length: 18 amino acids. The germline CDR1 and CDR2 sequences are SGHVS and FNYEAQ. The receptor was derived from a man aged 50 to 59 in good health and CMV-seronegative. V gene TRBV7-6 combines with J gene TRBJ2-2, with 8 bases fitting TRBD2. The sample consisted of PBMCs. CDR3 residues: CASSLQAGGRMNTGELFF. CDR3 nucleotides: TGTGCCAGCAGCTTACAGGCGGGAGGTCGTATGAACACCGGGGAGCTGTTTTTT.